Shown below are 30 T cell receptor beta chains from a single sample sequenced in a study of Graves' ophthalmopathy and Graves' hyperthyroidism. The study amplified TCR beta CDR3 regions using RNA transcripts. HTBI primers were used in a first-round RT-PCR, which preceded a second-round multiplex PCR. TCRdb reprocessed the multiplex PCR reads via MiXCR and lists one record per CDR3 protein. The sample lists more than 1,000,000 distinct CDR3 sequences; roughly 35% were seen once. The sequencing input was peripheral blood or thyroid tissue (not recorded which). Receptors were obtained from an adult man with Graves' hyperthyroidism.

CDR3 bases: TGCAGTGCCTCGGCGCAGGGGGCGAACACCGGGGAGCTGTTTTTT. Its translation is CSASAQGANTGELFF. The chain joins TRBV20-1 to TRBJ2-2; 7 bases fit TRBD1. Germline V gives CDR1 DFQATT, CDR2 SNEGSKA (reference sequence). V lost 6 bases to trimming and J lost 0 bases; unmatched junction nucleotides: 7. The CDR3 sequence is 15 residues long.

This clonotype was picked up many times. V is TRBV4-3 and J is TRBJ1-2; a possible D gene is TRBD1 (6 bases). This CDR3 is 15 amino acids long. CDR1 is LGHNA, CDR2 YSLEER, per germline. V dropped 0 bases and J dropped 3 bases, with 11 bases sitting between them. In DNA, the CDR3 is TGCGCCAGCAGCCAAGACGCAGGGGCTGACTATGGCTACACCTTC. Residues: CASSQDAGADYGYTF.

This clonotype was picked up many times. The chain links TRBV5-1 to TRBJ2-2; D is ambiguous. CDR3 length: 14 amino acids. In germline, CDR1 is SGHRS, CDR2 YFSETQ. V lost 1 base, J lost 4 bases, and 8 bases lay in between. Here the CDR3 DNA reads TGCGCCAGCAGCTTGTCTGGGCCCACCGGGGAGCTGTTTTTT. Amino acids: CASSLSGPTGELFF.

As for this clonotype: A much larger clone differs by one base, so this may be a read error. This chain joins TRBV7-2 and TRBJ1-1; possible D gene TRBD1, 6 bases. The length of the CDR3 is 13 residues. Germline CDR1 is SGHTA and CDR2 is FQGNSA. The V gene lost 5 bases and the J gene lost 7 bases, with 14 bases spanning the gap. For the CDR3, the DNA is TGTGCCAGCAGCCGATGGACAGTGCTTGAAGCTTTCTTT. As protein: CASSRWTVLEAFF.

The CDR3 reads CATSPGQGIEKLFF. In nucleotides, the CDR3 is TGTGCCACCAGCCCAGGGCAGGGAATCGAAAAACTGTTTTTT. This rearrangement joins TRBV15 to TRBJ1-4; D might be TRBD1 (5 bases). CDR3 length equals 14 residues. V dropped 5 bases and J dropped 8 bases, with 15 bases sitting between them. Germline CDR1 is LNHNV and CDR2 is YYDKDF (reference sequence).

V and J are TRBV7-8 and TRBJ2-7; D is perhaps TRBD2 (7 bases). The ends were cut back, 4 bases at V and 3 bases at J, with 19 bases in the middle. Germline CDR1 reads SGHVS; CDR2 reads FQNEAQ. The CDR3 runs to 16 residues. The CDR3 reads CASSSSGWRGGYEQYF. DNA for the CDR3: TGTGCCAGCAGCTCCTCCGGGTGGAGGGGGGGCTACGAGCAGTACTTC.

This clonotype appeared a few times. This chain connects TRBV7-9 to TRBJ1-5, with no clear D. The germline gives CDR1 SEHNR, CDR2 FQNEAQ (reference sequence). The CDR3 runs 15 residues. V gave up 6 bases and J gave up 0 bases, with 12 bases separating them. CDR3 bases: TGTGCCAGCAGTCCGACACGTAATAGCAATCAGCCCCAGCATTTT. It is translated as CASSPTRNSNQPQHF. Using reference TRBV7-9 and TRBJ1-5 for the parts outside the CDR3, the full variable domain is DTGVSQNPRHKITKRGQNVTFRCDPISEHNRLYWYRQTLGQGPEFLTYFQNEAQLEKSRLLSDRFSAERPKGSFSTLEIQRTEQGDSAMYLCASSPTRNSNQPQHFGDGTRLSIL.

On this clonotype: A much larger clone lies a single base off, so this may be a read error. The chain employs TRBV28 and TRBJ2-7; weak D call: TRBD2 (6 bases). This CDR3 contains 11 residues. Germline CDR1 is MDHEN and CDR2 is SYDVKM. The CDR3 loop is CASSTDREQHF. CDR3 sequence (DNA): TGTGCCAGCAGTACAGATCGGGAGCAGCACTTC. The complete variable domain, with remaining parts taken from reference TRBV28 and TRBJ2-7, reads DVKVTQSSRYLVKRTGEKVFLECVQDMDHENMFWYRQDPGLGLRLIYFSYDVKMKEKGDIPEGYSVSREKKERFSLILESASTNQTSMYLCASSTDREQHFGPGTRLTVT.

The V call is TRBV14, the J call TRBJ1-1, with 7 bases matching TRBD1. The CDR3 contains 15 residues. V was clipped by 1 base and J by 0 bases; unmatched bases: 2. CDR1 is SGHDN, CDR2 FVKESK, per germline. The CDR3, as DNA: TGTGCCAGCAGCCAAGGGGGGACAGTGAACACTGAAGCTTTCTTT. Translating it yields CASSQGGTVNTEAFF.

This clonotype was counted many times. The V gene is TRBV15, the J gene TRBJ1-5; D call uncertain. This CDR3 is built from 15 residues. The V and J ends lost 1 base and 4 bases respectively, with 11 bases between them. Germline values: CDR1 LNHNV, CDR2 YYDKDF (reference sequence). For the CDR3, the DNA is TGTGCCACCAGCAGAGTGTCAACAGAAAATCAGCCCCAGCATTTT. It specifies CATSRVSTENQPQHF.

The J gene is TRBJ2-2, the V gene TRBV24-1, with a tentative D call TRBD2 (5 bases). CDR3 length: 18 amino acids. Germline values: CDR1 KGHDR, CDR2 SFDVKD. Deletions cut 11 bases from V and 6 bases from J, with 30 bases between. CDR3 bases: TGTGCCAGCAGCCAAGTTCGGGCGGGCCGAGGGAAGTCCGGGGAGCTGTTTTTT. It yields the protein CASSQVRAGRGKSGELFF.

This clonotype was picked up a small number of times. An end of the junction differs from the germline gene, which may be a read error. The V and J genes are TRBV9 and TRBJ1-6, with D hard to call. The CDR3 is 17 amino acids. Germline V gives CDR1 SGDLS, CDR2 YYNGEE. DNA of the CDR3: TGCGCCAGCAGCTTGGGCGGGTCCAGCCACTATAATTCACCCCTCCACTTT. This encodes CASSLGGSSHYNSPLHF.

This clonotype was found many times. This CDR3 is CSASRREGGQETQYF. Written as DNA, the CDR3 is TGCAGTGCTAGTAGGCGGGAGGGGGGCCAAGAGACCCAGTACTTC. The genes are TRBV20-1 and TRBJ2-5, with TRBD2 identical over 9 bases. Looked up from germline, CDR1 is DFQATT and CDR2 is SNEGSKA (reference sequence). The V segment lost 3 bases and the J segment 1 base; nucleotides outside the gene matches: 6. The CDR3 spans 15 residues.

There are many counts of this clonotype. The V call is TRBV7-9, the J call TRBJ2-7; tentative D call: TRBD2 (6 bases). Germline-derived CDR1 and CDR2 are SEHNR and FQNEAQ (reference sequence). The CDR3 length is 15 residues. V was clipped by 4 bases and J by 0 bases, with 13 bases between them. The CDR3 sequence: CASSSPGTDSYEQYF. CDR3 bases: TGTGCCAGCAGCTCACCCGGGACTGACTCCTACGAGCAGTACTTC.

The chain couples TRBV19 to TRBJ2-7, with D hard to call. The CDR3 has 15 residues. Trimming removed 1 base from V and 0 bases from J, with 10 bases in between. Germline CDR1 is LNHDA and CDR2 is SQIVND (reference sequence). CDR3 loop: CASSIGRKNSYEQYF. For the CDR3, the DNA is TGTGCCAGTAGTATAGGGCGGAAGAACTCCTACGAGCAGTACTTC.

The chain uses TRBV12-3 or TRBV12-4 and TRBJ2-2, with a possible D match to TRBD1 (6 bases). With 6 bases removed from V and 6 bases from J, the gap between germline ends came to 14 bases. CDR3 size: 14 residues. CDR3 bases: TGTGCCAGCAGAACCACAGGGTTCGCCGGGGAGCTGTTTTTT. Its translation is CASRTTGFAGELFF.

This clonotype was recorded at least ten times. The chain joins TRBV29-1 to TRBJ1-5, with 8 bases lining up with TRBD1. Germline V gives CDR1 SQVTM, CDR2 ANQGSEA. CDR3 size: 14 residues. The trim removed 6 bases at V and 4 bases at J, leaving 8 bases unmatched. Here the CDR3 reads CSVRGTGLNQPQHF. CDR3 coding DNA: TGCAGCGTGCGAGGGACAGGTTTGAATCAGCCCCAGCATTTT.

This clonotype was counted between two and nine times. V is TRBV15 and J is TRBJ1-1; no clear D. The CDR3 has 14 amino acids. Per the germline V gene, CDR1 is LNHNV and CDR2 is YYDKDF (reference sequence). V was cut by 1 base and J by 3 bases, with 9 bases left in between. The CDR3 DNA is TGTGCCACCAGCAGAGTTGACACGCACACTGAAGCTTTCTTT. Amino acid sequence: CATSRVDTHTEAFF.

As concerns this clonotype: Germline and junction disagree at one end, which may indicate a read error. The chain is built from TRBV11-3 and TRBJ2-5; D not certain. Per germline, CDR1 SGHNT and CDR2 YENEEA. This CDR3 has 13 amino acids. CDR3 in DNA: TGTGCCAGCAGCTTTGCCTATCTAGAGGCCCAGTACTTC. This translates into CASSFAYLEAQYF.

The chain couples TRBV28 to TRBJ1-2, with D perhaps matching TRBD1 (5 bases). Germline CDR1 MDHEN, CDR2 SYDVKM. Trimming removed 2 bases at V and 6 bases at J, with 19 bases between. This CDR3 region has 16 residues. CDR3 amino acids: CASSLGPFSGEHGYTF. The CDR3 DNA follows: TGTGCCAGCAGTTTAGGTCCATTTTCGGGGGAGCATGGCTACACCTTC.

This chain joins TRBV11-2 and TRBJ2-7; TRBD2 agrees at 12 bases. V was clipped by 9 bases and J by 3 bases; unmatched bases: 3. CDR1 is SGHAT, CDR2 FQNNGV, per germline. The CDR3 spans 13 residues. CDR3 bases: TGTGCCAGTAGACTAGCGGGGGACTACGAGCAGTACTTC. Protein product: CASRLAGDYEQYF.

This clonotype showed up just once. This sequence joins TRBV2 and TRBJ1-5; D possibly corresponds to TRBD1 (6 bases). The length of the CDR3 is 15 residues. V lost 5 bases and J lost 4, with 15 bases in between. From germline, CDR1 is SNHLY and CDR2 FYNNEI. The CDR3 DNA follows: TGTGCCAGCAGTCGGGACGGGACACTAAATCAGCCCCAGCATTTT. It is translated as CASSRDGTLNQPQHF.

The CDR3 is CASSLLRTVVDTIYF. CDR3 coding DNA: TGTGCCAGCAGCCTCCTCCGGACAGTTGTGGACACCATATATTTT. The rearrangement joins TRBV7-9 to TRBJ1-3; the D gene is possibly TRBD1 (6 bases). The germline V gene encodes CDR1 SEHNR and CDR2 FQNEAQ (reference sequence). The CDR3 runs to 15 residues. V was clipped by 5 bases and J by 8 bases, with 19 bases between them. Using reference TRBV7-9 and TRBJ1-3 for the parts outside the CDR3, the full variable domain is DTGVSQNPRHKITKRGQNVTFRCDPISEHNRLYWYRQTLGQGPEFLTYFQNEAQLEKSRLLSDRFSAERPKGSFSTLEIQRTEQGDSAMYLCASSLLRTVVDTIYFGEGSWLTVV.

This clonotype was observed a handful of times. The rearrangement joins TRBV4-1 to TRBJ2-7; perhaps TRBD1 as D (5 bases). There are 14 residues in the CDR3. The ends were cut back, 2 bases at V and 0 bases at J, with 8 bases in the middle. Germline CDR1 is MGHRA and CDR2 is YSYEKL. The CDR3, as DNA: TGCGCCAGCAGCCAAATCAGGGCCTCCTACGAGCAGTACTTC. This sequence encodes CASSQIRASYEQYF.

This clonotype was picked up many times. This chain connects TRBV7-9 to TRBJ2-7, with 12 bases identical to TRBD2. J lost 6 bases, V lost 5 bases, and 17 bases had no gene match. The germline gives CDR1 SEHNR, CDR2 FQNEAQ (reference sequence). The CDR3 length is 18 residues. DNA for the CDR3: TGTGCCAGCAGCGCAAGAAGGCCCCTAGCGGGAGGGCCGGTCGAGCAGTACTTC. Protein: CASSARRPLAGGPVEQYF.

This clonotype was recorded at least ten times. The chain couples TRBV12-3 or TRBV12-4 to TRBJ1-4; 8 nucleotides agree with TRBD1. The junction had 8 bases not matched to a gene; V was cut back by 6 bases and J by 11 bases. CDR3 length: 13 residues. The CDR3 is CASRAGQERKLFF. As DNA, the CDR3 is TGTGCCAGCAGGGCGGGACAGGAGAGGAAACTGTTTTTT.

This clonotype was counted at least ten times. V usage is TRBV9 and J usage is TRBJ2-6; D perhaps matches TRBD1 (5 bases). Germline loops: CDR1 SGDLS, CDR2 YYNGEE. The CDR3 covers 15 residues. The V end lost 4 bases, the J end lost 4 bases, and 12 bases lay between the germline ends. The DNA of the CDR3 is TGTGCCAGCAGCCCAGCTGGGGCAGGGGCCAACGTCCTGACTTTC. This translates into CASSPAGAGANVLTF.

There are many counts of this clonotype. V usage is TRBV7-2 and J usage is TRBJ2-6; 9 nucleotides align to TRBD1. V lost 5 bases, J lost 3 bases, and 5 bases stayed unmatched. This CDR3 is 16 amino acids long. CDR1 is SGHTA and CDR2 is FQGNSA in the germline V gene. The CDR3 DNA follows: TGTGCCAGCAGCACCACAGGGGGCAATGGGGCCAACGTCCTGACTTTC. As protein: CASSTTGGNGANVLTF.

V is TRBV29-1 and J is TRBJ2-7, with a tentative D call TRBD2 (5 bases). In germline, CDR1 is SQVTM, CDR2 ANQGSEA. This CDR3 region has 12 residues. V lost 5 bases and J 0 bases, leaving 8 bases between the germline ends. The CDR3 nucleotides read TGCAGCGTTTTGGGGAGCTCCTACGAGCAGTACTTC. Its protein is CSVLGSSYEQYF.

About this clonotype itself: At one end the junction does not follow the germline gene, possibly because of a read error. The chain is built from TRBV2 and TRBJ2-7; the match to TRBD2 covers 8 bases. This CDR3 region has 14 residues. Germline CDR1 and CDR2: SNHLY and FYNNEI. CDR3 sequence (DNA): TGTGCCAGCAGTGATCCCGGGAGGGCCTACGAGCAGTGCTTC. Translated: CASSDPGRAYEQCF.